The 6 T cell receptor beta chains given below trace back to one sample, sequenced in a study of tissue T cells after allogeneic stem cell transplantation. The assay was immunoSEQ multiplex PCR, and TCRdb's table has in-frame clones only and misses some. In the table there are about 48,000 clones, approximately 73% of which are singletons. Source material: sorted cells pooled from one or two spleens. Receptors originate from a pool of C57BL/6 mice in good health.

This clone was seen a few times. Gene and germline names: mouse. The CDR3 here is CASRTGTGGYEQYF. Partial CDR3 DNA: TGTGCCAGCAGAACCGGGACTGGGGGCTATGAACAGTAC. The chain couples TRBV14 to TRBJ2-7; 11 bases map to TRBD2. The CDR3 end falls 1 residue outside the read, so it is completed with the germline J gene. Unmatched junction bases numbered 4, after V lost 5 bases and J lost 3 bases. The CDR3 extends over 14 amino acids. The germline CDR1 and CDR2 sequences are SGHDT and FRDEAV.

Details on this clone: Gene labels here are mouse ones. The missing CDR3 end, 1 residue past where the read stops, is filled in from the germline J gene. This chain links TRBV5 with TRBJ1-6; D call uncertain. TRBJ1-6 is treated as an ORF (open reading frame) with a function not yet certain. The CDR3 runs 12 residues. Germline assignment: CDR1 LGHNA and CDR2 YNLKQL (reference sequence). The germline V and J ends were trimmed by 4 bases and 7 bases, with 5 bases remaining between them. The covered CDR3 bases are TGTGCCAGCAGCCGCGAAAATTCGCCCCTCTAC. Translating gives CASSRENSPLY. The whole CDR3 region reads CASSRENSPLYF.

As regards this clone: Gene labels here are mouse ones. The sequence runs out 1 residue before the end of the CDR3; the remainder is reconstructed from the germline J gene. This rearrangement joins TRBV13-2 to TRBJ2-5; 10 positions match TRBD2. CDR1 NNHNN and CDR2 SYGAGS come from the germline V gene (reference sequence). This CDR3 comprises 14 residues. Germline trimming cut 2 bases from V and 5 bases from J; bases unmatched to any gene: 2. The covered CDR3 bases are TGTGCCAGCGGTGACTGGGGGGGCGGAGACACCCAGTAC. Translation: CASGDWGGGDTQY. The CDR3 in its entirety is CASGDWGGGDTQYF.

Points on this clone: The listed genes are named as in mouse. The read ends 1 residue shy of where the CDR3 ends; the end is completed using the germline J gene. The rearrangement joins TRBV13-1 to TRBJ2-5; TRBD2 matches 9 bases. This CDR3 has 14 amino acids. The V gene end was trimmed by 2 bases and the J gene end by 6 bases; junction bases not matched to a gene: 4. Germline V lookup: CDR1 NSHNY, CDR2 SYGAGN. The CDR3 bases that were read are TGTGCCAGCAGTGACTGGGGGGGAGCTGACACCCAGTAC. Translating gives CASSDWGGADTQY. The entire CDR3 reads CASSDWGGADTQYF.

The sample holds one count of this clone. Gene names and germline refer to mouse. The DNA ends 1 residue before the CDR3 does, and the rest of the CDR3 is filled in from the germline J gene. The chain carries TRBV2 and TRBJ1-5; D uncertain. CDR3 length: 13 residues. V gave up 0 bases and J gave up 4 bases, with 4 bases separating them. The germline V gene encodes CDR1 LGHNA and CDR2 YSYQKL. The sequenced CDR3 bases are TGTGCCAGCAGCCAAGATCATAACCAGGCTCCGCTT. Translation gives CASSQDHNQAPL. The entire CDR3 protein reads CASSQDHNQAPLF.

Remarks on this clone: All gene names here are mouse names. The read ends 1 residue before the CDR3 terminus; that terminus is restored from the germline J gene. The genes are TRBV13-1 and TRBJ2-5; 11 bases align to TRBD2. Per germline, CDR1 NSHNY and CDR2 SYGAGN. J gave up 2 bases and V 3 bases, and 5 bases lay outside the gene matches. The CDR3 consists of 16 residues. CDR3: CASSGAGTGGQDTQYF. The covered CDR3 bases are TGTGCCAGCAGTGGTGCCGGGACTGGGGGCCAAGACACCCAGTAC.